The 30 T cell receptor beta chains listed next were all sequenced from one sample in a study of T cells in Graves' hyperthyroidism and ophthalmopathy. Amplification of TCR beta CDR3 regions was performed using RNA transcripts as template. The TCR CDR3 was amplified in a first-round RT-PCR using the HTBI primer set. MiXCR was run by TCRdb on the multiplex PCR reads, yielding one entry per CDR3 protein. The profile covers around 690,000 distinct CDR3 sequences, with 17% appearing a single time and roughly 15% taken by the ten largest. The sample taken for sequencing was blood. These receptors were obtained from a man between 50 and 59 years old with Graves' hyperthyroidism.

This clonotype appeared many times. The rearrangement links TRBV29-1 to TRBJ2-7, with 15 bases aligning to TRBD2. V shed 6 bases and J 4 bases; nucleotides not matched to a gene: 4. CDR3 length: 14 amino acids. Per the germline V gene, CDR1 is SQVTM and CDR2 is ANQGSEA. CDR3 coding DNA: TGCAGCGTGGAGGGACTAGCGGGAGGATACGAGCAGTACTTC. Amino acids: CSVEGLAGGYEQYF.

This clonotype was detected only a few times. The chain is built from TRBV5-1 and TRBJ2-1, with TRBD2 matching 12 bases. CDR1 SGHRS and CDR2 YFSETQ come from the germline V gene. With 6 bases clipped from V and 5 bases from J, the junction kept 6 bases outside the gene matches. CDR3 length: 15 residues. The CDR3 region has the DNA TGCGCCAGCACCTCCCTAGCGGGAGGGAACAATGAGCAGTTCTTC. Its protein is CASTSLAGGNNEQFF.

The sample holds many counts of this clonotype. The rearrangement uses TRBV28 and TRBJ2-7, with D perhaps matching TRBD1 (6 bases). The CDR3 length is 13 residues. The germline V gene encodes CDR1 MDHEN and CDR2 SYDVKM. Trimming cost V 10 bases and J 6 bases, with 19 bases left between them. In nucleotides, the CDR3 is TGTGCCATTACCGGGACATCCCCGTCCGAGCAGTACTTC. This translates into CAITGTSPSEQYF.

This clonotype was observed a handful of times. V gene TRBV6-5 combines with J gene TRBJ1-3; D is unclear. Germline V CDR1 and CDR2: MNHEY, SVGAGI. CDR3 length: 15 amino acids. The V and J ends lost 6 bases and 0 bases respectively, with 12 bases between them. The CDR3 region is CASSYQISSGNTIYF. CDR3 nucleotide sequence: TGTGCCAGCAGCTATCAGATAAGCTCTGGAAACACCATATATTTT.

The sample holds many counts of this clonotype. J is TRBJ1-2 and V is TRBV6-1; TRBD1 matches at 9 bases. From germline, CDR1 is MNHNS and CDR2 SASEGT. The V and J ends lost 4 bases and 10 bases, in that order; junction bases with no gene match: 4. CDR3 size: 12 residues. The CDR3 DNA follows: TGTGCCAGCAGTGCGGGACAGGGAGACTACACCTTC. Encoded protein: CASSAGQGDYTF.

Worth noting for this clonotype: This could be a read error, since a much larger clone is one nucleotide away. This chain uses TRBV2 with TRBJ2-7, with 7 positions matching TRBD1. J was trimmed by 5 bases and V by 6 bases; bases with no gene match: 10. The CDR3 consists of 14 residues. Germline loops: CDR1 SNHLY, CDR2 FYNNEI. The CDR3 here is CASRRTGTAHEQYF. For the CDR3, the DNA is TGTGCCAGCAGGAGAACCGGGACAGCTCACGAGCAGTACTTC.

This clonotype was detected a few times. The chain uses TRBV30 and TRBJ2-7, with TRBD2 matching 8 bases. J was trimmed by 1 base and V by 5 bases; bases with no gene match: 7. The CDR3 consists of 14 residues. Germline lookup yields CDR1 GTSNPN and CDR2 SVGIG (reference sequence). DNA of the CDR3: TGTGCCTGGGCGCTAGCGGGTAATTCCTACGAGCAGTACTTC. Its translation: CAWALAGNSYEQYF.

This clonotype has at least ten counts. This chain uses TRBV28 with TRBJ2-3; 14 bases align to TRBD2. Germline-derived CDR1 and CDR2 are MDHEN and SYDVKM. V trimming: 8 bases; J trimming: 5 bases; junction bases outside the gene matches: 6. This CDR3 has 15 residues. Here the CDR3 reads CASSGTSGRGDTQYF. CDR3 DNA sequence: TGTGCCAGCTCTGGGACTAGCGGGAGAGGAGATACGCAGTATTTT.

This clonotype showed up just a few times. Possible read error: a much larger clone is one base away. J is TRBJ2-7 and V is TRBV11-2; D is uncertain. The CDR3 contains 13 residues. CDR1 and CDR2 from the germline V gene are SGHAT and FQNNGV. CDR3 DNA sequence: TGTGCCAGCAGCAATACTAACTCCTACGAGCGGTACTTC. Its protein is CASSNTNSYERYF.

This clonotype has ten or more counts. V gene TRBV7-9 combines with J gene TRBJ2-5, with TRBD2 identical over 7 bases. The CDR3 is 15 residues long. V lost 3 bases, J lost 2 bases, and 6 bases stayed unmatched. Per germline, CDR1 SEHNR and CDR2 FQNEAQ (reference sequence). The CDR3 DNA is TGTGCCAGCAGCTTTCAGCGGGGCGGACAAGAGACCCAGTACTTC. Amino acid sequence: CASSFQRGGQETQYF. The whole variable domain, remainder taken from reference TRBV7-9 and TRBJ2-5, is DTGVSQNPRHKITKRGQNVTFRCDPISEHNRLYWYRQTLGQGPEFLTYFQNEAQLEKSRLLSDRFSAERPKGSFSTLEIQRTEQGDSAMYLCASSFQRGGQETQYFGPGTRLLVL.

This clonotype showed up just a few times. The chain carries TRBV5-8 and TRBJ2-7, with a tentative D call TRBD2 (6 bases). Germline values: CDR1 SGHTS, CDR2 YDEGEE. The CDR3 runs to 15 residues. The V end was cut by 4 bases, the J end by 0 bases, with 14 bases between. CDR3 residues: CASSRSGLSSYEQYF. CDR3 sequence (DNA): TGTGCCAGCAGCCGTAGCGGTCTGAGCTCCTACGAGCAGTACTTC.

This rearrangement joins TRBV20-1 to TRBJ1-2; D gene uncertain. V was trimmed by 3 bases and J by 2 bases, leaving 10 bases between them. Germline CDR1 DFQATT, CDR2 SNEGSKA (reference sequence). The CDR3 length is 13 residues. The CDR3 loop is CSASSGYNYGYTF. The CDR3 region has the DNA TGCAGTGCTAGTTCTGGATACAACTATGGCTACACCTTC.

This clonotype was counted a few times. This chain links TRBV5-8 with TRBJ2-7, with 8 bases aligning to TRBD2. The V segment lost 2 bases and the J segment 1 base; nucleotides outside the gene matches: 5. The CDR3 has 15 amino acids. Germline-derived CDR1 and CDR2 are SGHTS and YDEGEE. CDR3 in DNA: TGTGCCAGCAGCTTAGGACTAGCCGATTCCTACGAGCAGTACTTC. Protein: CASSLGLADSYEQYF.

This chain connects TRBV19 to TRBJ1-1; D unresolved. The CDR3 runs to 13 residues. CDR1 is LNHDA and CDR2 is SQIVND in the germline V gene (reference sequence). V lost 6 bases and J lost 7, with 15 bases in between. Written as DNA, the CDR3 is TGTGCCAGTAGCCCTAGAAGCCGGGGTGAAGCTTTCTTT. Translation: CASSPRSRGEAFF.

This clonotype was detected many times. CDR3 nucleotides: TGTGCCAGCACCTCGGACAACTACGAGCAGTACTTC. It specifies CASTSDNYEQYF. The chain uses TRBV28 and TRBJ2-7; D is possibly TRBD1 (5 bases). This CDR3 spans 12 amino acids. The ends were cut back, 7 bases at V and 3 bases at J, with 10 bases in the middle. Germline V gene data show CDR1 as MDHEN and CDR2 as SYDVKM.

This clonotype was counted a few times. The chain is built from TRBV27 and TRBJ2-5; possibly TRBD2 for D (5 bases). The V and J ends lost 2 bases and 4 bases respectively, with 11 bases between them. CDR1 MNHEY and CDR2 SMNVEV come from the germline V gene (reference sequence). The CDR3 sequence is 14 residues long. For the CDR3, the DNA is TGTGCCAGCAGTTTACGTTTAGGAGGAGAGACCCAGTACTTC. It translates to CASSLRLGGETQYF.

V and J are TRBV15 and TRBJ2-7; 11 bases align to TRBD1. CDR1 is LNHNV, CDR2 YYDKDF, per germline (reference sequence). V was pared by 6 bases and J by 5 bases, with 9 bases of the junction left unmatched. CDR3 length: 15 amino acids. The chain's CDR3 is CATRARGQGANEQYF. DNA for the CDR3: TGTGCCACCAGGGCAAGAGGACAGGGGGCGAACGAGCAGTACTTC.

This sequence joins TRBV12-3 or TRBV12-4 and TRBJ1-3; D unclear. The CDR3 has 18 amino acids. The V and J ends lost 3 bases and 0 bases respectively, with 18 bases between them. This CDR3 reads CASSLGSREPISGNTIYF. The CDR3 nucleotides read TGTGCCAGCAGTTTGGGGAGTAGGGAGCCGATCTCTGGAAACACCATATATTTT.

About this clonotype: The junction does not match germline at one end; this may be a read error. The chain carries TRBV2 and TRBJ2-1; TRBD2 aligns across 8 bases. Germline V gives CDR1 SNHLY, CDR2 FYNNEI. The CDR3 is 14 amino acids. The CDR3 DNA reads TGTGCCAGCGGAATTGCGGGGGGTGGGAATGACCAGTTCTTC. Protein product: CASGIAGGGNDQFF. Full variable domain (outside the CDR3, taken from reference TRBV2 and TRBJ2-1): EPEVTQTPSHQVTQMGQEVILRCVPISNHLYFYWYRQILGQKVEFLVSFYNNEISEKSEIFDDQFSVERPDGSNFTLKIRSTKLEDSAMYFCASGIAGGGNDQFFGPGTRLTVL.

This chain connects TRBV6-5 to TRBJ2-1, with D possibly being TRBD2 (6 bases). The germline V gene has CDR1 MNHEY and CDR2 SVGAGI. The length of the CDR3 is 16 residues. With 0 bases removed from V and 6 bases from J, the gap between germline ends came to 15 bases. Written as DNA, the CDR3 is TGTGCCAGCAGTTACTCCGGAGGGCCACTAACCAATGAGCAGTTCTTC. The encoded protein is CASSYSGGPLTNEQFF.

This clonotype was detected ten times or more. The V and J genes are TRBV20-1 and TRBJ2-2, with no clear D. Between the trimmed V and J ends, which lost 6 bases and 3 bases, there was a span of 11 bases. The CDR3 contains 13 residues. From germline, CDR1 is DFQATT and CDR2 SNEGSKA (reference sequence). The CDR3 nucleotides are TGCAGTGCACGGACGGACCACACCGGGGAGCTGTTTTTT. It is translated as CSARTDHTGELFF.

In this sample, this clonotype turned up a few times. This chain connects TRBV24-1 to TRBJ2-7; D may be TRBD2 (5 bases). The CDR3 totals 16 residues. V was cut by 2 bases and J by 2 bases, with 15 bases left in between. CDR1 is KGHDR, CDR2 SFDVKD, per germline. The CDR3 protein is CATSDSTPRETYEQYF. In nucleotides, the CDR3 is TGTGCCACCAGTGATTCCACTCCGAGGGAGACCTACGAGCAGTACTTC.

This sequence joins TRBV5-1 and TRBJ1-6, with D tentatively TRBD1 (6 bases). CDR1 is SGHRS and CDR2 is YFSETQ in the germline V gene. CDR3 length: 14 residues. Trimming left V 2 bases short and J 10 bases short, with 13 bases between. The CDR3 sequence: CASSFSGEGSPLHF. CDR3 DNA: TGCGCCAGCAGCTTTTCAGGGGAGGGATCACCCCTCCACTTT.

This rearrangement joins TRBV5-1 to TRBJ2-3; 8 nucleotides agree with TRBD2. CDR3 length equals 17 residues. Germline trimming cut 3 bases from V and 1 base from J; bases unmatched to any gene: 10. Germline CDR1 reads SGHRS; CDR2 reads YFSETQ. In nucleotides, the CDR3 is TGCGCCAGCAGCTCTGTGTTCACTAGCGGACGCACAGATACGCAGTATTTT. It yields the protein CASSSVFTSGRTDTQYF. Filled out from reference TRBV5-1 and TRBJ2-3, the complete variable domain reads KAGVTQTPRYLIKTRGQQVTLSCSPISGHRSVSWYQQTPGQGLQFLFEYFSETQRNKGNFPGRFSGRQFSNSRSEMNVSTLELGDSALYLCASSSVFTSGRTDTQYFGPGTRLTVL.

This clonotype was counted ten times or more. This sequence joins TRBV11-3 and TRBJ2-1, with 10 bases that match TRBD2. Germline CDR1 is SGHNT and CDR2 is YENEEA. The CDR3 is made up of 16 amino acids. V trimming: 5 bases; J trimming: 7 bases; junction bases outside the gene matches: 11. The CDR3: CASSPPASGRYNEQFF. In nucleotides, the CDR3 is TGTGCCAGCAGCCCACCGGCTAGCGGGAGATATAATGAGCAGTTCTTC.

V usage is TRBV27 and J usage is TRBJ1-1, with 10 bases matching TRBD1. The CDR3 length is 15 residues. Germline CDR1 MNHEY, CDR2 SMNVEV (reference sequence). The trim removed 5 bases at V and 4 bases at J, leaving 7 bases unmatched. The CDR3 sequence: CASSGGDRGGTEAFF. DNA for the CDR3: TGTGCCAGCAGTGGGGGGGACAGGGGAGGCACTGAAGCTTTCTTT.

This clonotype was picked up many times. This rearrangement joins TRBV18 to TRBJ2-1; 7 positions agree with TRBD1. Germline V gene lookup returns CDR1 KGHSH and CDR2 LQKENI. This CDR3 spans 16 amino acids. J gave up 3 bases and V 4 bases, and 9 bases lay outside the gene matches. The CDR3 DNA follows: TGTGCCAGCTCACGGGCCCCGGGACAGAGCTACAATGAGCAGTTCTTC. This codes for CASSRAPGQSYNEQFF.

In this sample, this clonotype turned up many times. CDR3 sequence reads: CASRFGPSGEQYF. CDR3 sequence (DNA): TGTGCCAGCAGGTTCGGGCCCTCTGGCGAGCAGTACTTC. This chain joins TRBV6-1 and TRBJ2-7, with D unresolved. With 6 bases removed from V and 6 bases from J, the gap between germline ends came to 15 bases. This CDR3 is 13 amino acids long. Per germline, CDR1 MNHNS and CDR2 SASEGT.

V gene TRBV10-1 combines with J gene TRBJ2-2, with 9 bases identical to TRBD2. The CDR3 has 16 amino acids. Unmatched junction bases numbered 5, after V lost 4 bases and J lost 2 bases. Germline V gives CDR1 WNHNN, CDR2 SYGVQD (reference sequence). Here the CDR3 reads CASSGGLASNTGELFF. CDR3 nucleotide sequence: TGCGCCAGCAGTGGCGGACTAGCGTCTAACACCGGGGAGCTGTTTTTT.

This chain connects TRBV28 to TRBJ2-5; 8 bases are a match to TRBD2. The CDR3 sequence is 17 residues long. CDR1 MDHEN and CDR2 SYDVKM come from the germline V gene. After removal of 5 bases from V and 7 bases from J, the junction contained 18 bases not matched to a gene. CDR3 DNA sequence: TGTGCCAGCAGTCCGGGGGGGCTCAGGCCAGGCCAAAGGACCCAGTACTTC. Translating it yields CASSPGGLRPGQRTQYF. Combining the CDR3 with reference TRBV28 and TRBJ2-5 gives the whole variable domain DVKVTQSSRYLVKRTGEKVFLECVQDMDHENMFWYRQDPGLGLRLIYFSYDVKMKEKGDIPEGYSVSREKKERFSLILESASTNQTSMYLCASSPGGLRPGQRTQYFGPGTRLLVL.